This record looks at one T cell receptor (beta chain) sequence and its context. Its antigen has not been determined. The record has no base qualities; no much larger clone is one base away. TCRbeta CDR3 regions were amplified from genomic DNA by means of the immunoSEQ Assay, a bias-controlled multiplex PCR. The original methods were these. The number of nucleated cells in each sample was estimated by amplification of reference gene primers within the assay. To quantify the absolute abundance of each unique TCRbeta CDR3 rearrangement, sequence reads were collapsed and filtered. For each sample, productive Simpson clonality was calculated as the square root of Simpson's diversity index across productive rearrangements. TCRdb carries this immuneACCESS record with in-frame sequences only. Its versions omit some clonotypes, under half of them owing to an unresolved V gene in the studies checked, with the rest unexplained. V and J calls and clone size come straight from that table; D and trimming were deduced from the DNA. The sample has tens of thousands of clones on record, 65% to 85% of them singletons. The ten biggest clones cover more than 7% of the sample.

V gives up 9 bases and J gives up 0 bases, and the segment between their germline ends measures 13 bases. The CDR3 numbers 14 residues from cysteine through phenylalanine. The retained sequence is limited to the CDR3, 42 bases, with the frame set at the first base. CDR1 and CDR2 are read off the germline V gene as MDHEN and SYDVKM. The data were obtained in a study of blood T cell repertoires in COVID-19 (dated by TCRdb to about 2020). For the study in its entirety: Samples from collaborators originated in the United States, Italy and Spain and spanned both the acute and convalescent phases of COVID-19. Deeply sampled blood TCRbeta repertoires from subjects exposed to, actively infected with, or recovered from COVID-19 were included in the dataset. The sample metadata nearly always contained a de-identified subject ID, COVID-19 status, age in years and sex. The prospective study material was composed of cDNA or gDNA derived from T cells, B-cell-depleted T cells, or PBMCs. Where available, HLA class I and class II types were obtained from metadata supplied by the sample provider rather than from assay-based typing. The repertoires were released in a freely available public database meant as a resource for research on the immune response to SARS-CoV-2. Samples were obtained from the ongoing ImmuneRACE study (first 160 participants) and from some 1,300 subjects provided by 6 global collaborators. General conclusions and limits of the study: The quantity of clinical and demographic metadata differed by source and by participant and was supplied without curation.

Whole blood was collected in K2EDTA tubes by collaborating institutions according to the institutions' own protocols. For TCRbeta analysis, collaborators shipped samples as frozen whole blood, isolated PBMCs, or DNA extracted from either of those sample types. The sequence links TRBV28 to TRBJ2-3, with TRBD2 tentatively as D gene (5 bases match). The sample was peripheral blood. The source of this sequence is a man in his fifties or sixties with acute or convalescent COVID-19. The CDR3 corresponds to CASRNRGSTDTQYF. The DNA is TGTGCCAGTCGGAATCGGGGTAGCACAGATACGCAGTATTTT.